This T cell receptor (beta chain) was sequenced for a study of regulatory T cells in long-lasting Graves disease. As to this clonotype: Without the conserved terminal phenylalanine or tryptophan, this CDR3 likely stems from a read error.

Time point here: newly diagnosed GD, antithyroid drugs for less than 3 months. TCR sequences were obtained from RNA taken from PBMCs. Arm-PCR of CDR3 regions and iRepertoire HTBI primers were the basis on which TCR beta libraries were built. TCRdb processed the multiplex PCR reads anew with MiXCR; each CDR3 protein has one entry. The table includes about 420,000 distinct CDR3 sequences, about 17% detected once. Between the trimmed V and J ends, which lost 2 bases and 3 bases, there was a span of 14 bases. The CDR3 runs to 15 residues. Germline V CDR1 and CDR2: MNHEY, SVGEGT. This same sample was also taken into another study, of T cells in Graves' hyperthyroidism and ophthalmopathy.

This clonotype was sampled from a woman aged 18-29 years with Graves disease. V is TRBV6-2 or TRBV6-3 and J is TRBJ2-7; possibly TRBD1 for D (6 bases). The source was peripheral blood mononuclear cells (PBMCs), collected at new diagnosis, from a patient treated with antithyroid drugs. The CDR3 sequence: CASSYGDRNNYEQYL. CDR3 sequence (DNA): TGTGCCAGCAGTTACGGAGACAGGAACAACTACGAGCAGTACCTC.